These 5 T cell receptor beta chains were all obtained from the same sample, sequenced in a study of T cell changes during pregnancy in multiple sclerosis. The method was immunoSEQ multiplex PCR; TCRdb's version includes in-frame clones alone and lacks a portion of them. Of fewer than 65,000 clones listed, around nine tenths are singletons. Source: CD4+ T cells from peripheral blood mononuclear cells, taken after pregnancy. The receptor source for this set is a female donor with multiple sclerosis, enrolled in a pregnancy study.

This chain links TRBV10-3 with TRBJ2-3, with a weak D call TRBD2 (6 bases). CDR3 length: 14 amino acids. Germline lookup yields CDR1 ENHRY and CDR2 SYGVKD. V lost 4 bases to trimming and J lost 4 bases, with 12 bases between them. CDR3 nucleotides: TGTGCCATCAGTGGCGGGATCGGTCCAGATACGCAGTATTTT. This gives the protein CAISGGIGPDTQYF.

The CDR3 reads CASSSVTPNEQFF. The DNA for the CDR3 is TGCGCCAGCAGTTCAGTTACCCCCAATGAGCAGTTCTTC. This sequence joins TRBV10-1 and TRBJ2-1, with no clear D. The CDR3 has 13 amino acids. Germline loops: CDR1 WNHNN, CDR2 SYGVQD (reference sequence). The V end lost 5 bases, the J end lost 6 bases, and 11 bases lay between the germline ends.

This clone was counted between two and nine times. This sequence joins TRBV4-1 and TRBJ2-7, with D tentatively TRBD1 (5 bases). The germline V gene encodes CDR1 MGHRA and CDR2 YSYEKL. The CDR3 covers 14 residues. V was pared by 1 base and J by 8 bases, with 15 bases between. CDR3 region: CASSQGIGQGQQYF. The CDR3 DNA sequence: TGCGCCAGCAGCCAAGGAATCGGGCAGGGCCAGCAGTACTTC.

V is TRBV6-1 and J is TRBJ2-4, with 14 bases matching TRBD2. Germline-derived CDR1 and CDR2 are MNHNS and SASEGT. Losses at the gene ends were 4 bases for V and 7 bases for J; bases not matched to a gene: 6. CDR3 size: 16 residues. CDR3 in DNA: TGTGCCAGCAGTGGCGGGACTAGCGGGAGCGGGAACATTCAGTACTTC. Amino acids: CASSGGTSGSGNIQYF.

The chain couples TRBV5-1 to TRBJ2-3; 7 bases match TRBD2. The germline V gene has CDR1 SGHRS and CDR2 YFSETQ. Trimming cost V 3 bases and J 1 base; bases outside gene matches: 8. The CDR3 runs 16 residues. The chain's CDR3 is CASSSTSLGGTDTQYF. In DNA form, the CDR3 reads TGCGCCAGCAGCTCGACTAGCCTAGGTGGCACAGATACGCAGTATTTT.